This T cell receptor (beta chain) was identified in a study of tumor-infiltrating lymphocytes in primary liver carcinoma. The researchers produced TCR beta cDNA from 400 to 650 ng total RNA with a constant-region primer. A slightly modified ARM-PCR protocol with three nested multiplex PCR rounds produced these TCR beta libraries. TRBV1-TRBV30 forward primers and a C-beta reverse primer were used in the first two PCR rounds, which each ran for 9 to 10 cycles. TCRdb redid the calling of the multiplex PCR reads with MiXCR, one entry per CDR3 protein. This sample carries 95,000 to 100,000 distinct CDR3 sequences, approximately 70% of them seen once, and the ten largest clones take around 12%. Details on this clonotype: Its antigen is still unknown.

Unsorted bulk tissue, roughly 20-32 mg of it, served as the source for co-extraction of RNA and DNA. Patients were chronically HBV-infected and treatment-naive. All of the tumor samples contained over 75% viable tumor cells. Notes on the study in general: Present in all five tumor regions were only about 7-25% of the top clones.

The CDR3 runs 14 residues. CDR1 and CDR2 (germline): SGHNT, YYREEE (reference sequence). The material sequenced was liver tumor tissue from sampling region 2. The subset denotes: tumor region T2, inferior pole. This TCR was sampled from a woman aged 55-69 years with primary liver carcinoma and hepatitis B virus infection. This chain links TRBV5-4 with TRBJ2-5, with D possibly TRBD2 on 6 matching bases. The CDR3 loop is CTSSYSGGGETQYF. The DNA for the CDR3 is TGTACTAGCAGCTATAGCGGAGGAGGGGAGACCCAGTACTTC.